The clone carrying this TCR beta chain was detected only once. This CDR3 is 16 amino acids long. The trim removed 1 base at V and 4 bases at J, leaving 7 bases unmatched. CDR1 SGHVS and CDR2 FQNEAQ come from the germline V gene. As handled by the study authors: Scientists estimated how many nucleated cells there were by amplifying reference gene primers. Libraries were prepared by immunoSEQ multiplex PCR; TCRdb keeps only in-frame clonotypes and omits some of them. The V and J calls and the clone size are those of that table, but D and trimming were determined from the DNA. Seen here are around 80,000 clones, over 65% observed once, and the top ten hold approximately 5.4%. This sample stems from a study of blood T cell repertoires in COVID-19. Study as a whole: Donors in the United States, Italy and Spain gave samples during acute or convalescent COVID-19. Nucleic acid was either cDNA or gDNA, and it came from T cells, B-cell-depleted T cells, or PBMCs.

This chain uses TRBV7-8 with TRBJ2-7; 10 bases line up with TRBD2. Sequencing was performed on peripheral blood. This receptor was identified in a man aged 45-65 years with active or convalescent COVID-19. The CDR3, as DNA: TGTGCCAGCAGCTTAGGACCAGCGGGGGGGCCGTACGAGCAGTACTTC. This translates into CASSLGPAGGPYEQYF.